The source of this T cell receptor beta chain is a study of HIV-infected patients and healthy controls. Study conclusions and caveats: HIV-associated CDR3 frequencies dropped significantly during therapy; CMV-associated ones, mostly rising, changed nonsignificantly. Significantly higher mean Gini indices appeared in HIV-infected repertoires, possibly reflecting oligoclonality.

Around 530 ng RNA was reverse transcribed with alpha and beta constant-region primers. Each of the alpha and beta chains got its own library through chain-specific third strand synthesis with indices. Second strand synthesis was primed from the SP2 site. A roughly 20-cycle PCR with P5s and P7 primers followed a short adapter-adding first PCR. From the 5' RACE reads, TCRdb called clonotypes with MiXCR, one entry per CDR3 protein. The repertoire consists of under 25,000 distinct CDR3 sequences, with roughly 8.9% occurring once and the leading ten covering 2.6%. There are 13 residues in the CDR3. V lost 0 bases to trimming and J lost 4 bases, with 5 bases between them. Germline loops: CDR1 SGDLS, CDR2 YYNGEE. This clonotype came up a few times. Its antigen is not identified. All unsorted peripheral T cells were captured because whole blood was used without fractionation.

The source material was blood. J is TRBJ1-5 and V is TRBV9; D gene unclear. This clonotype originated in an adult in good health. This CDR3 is CASSVAGNQPQHF. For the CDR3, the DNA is TGTGCCAGCAGCGTAGCTGGAAATCAGCCCCAGCATTTT.